Listed here are 10 T cell receptor beta chains from one sample, sequenced in a study of CD8+ T cells in alopecia areata. cDNA prepared by RNA extraction and subsequent reverse transcription served as the template for sequencing. Here immunoSEQ multiplex PCR was the method, and the copy in TCRdb shows in-frame clones only, minus some. The data contain about 120,000 clones, 30% to 40% of them singletons. Sample: CD4+ T cells sorted from blood. The receptors were sampled from a human donor with alopecia areata.

This clone was recorded a few times. The V call is TRBV5-4, the J call TRBJ2-3; D possibly corresponds to TRBD2 (5 bases). With 4 bases removed from V and 5 bases from J, the gap between germline ends came to 14 bases. The CDR3 runs to 14 residues. Germline V gene sequence: CDR1 SGHNT, CDR2 YYREEE (reference sequence). The CDR3 protein is CASSPMDSRDTQYF. CDR3 DNA sequence: TGTGCCAGCAGCCCGATGGACTCCAGAGATACGCAGTATTTT.

Points on this clone: The sample has other DNA sequences that encode this CDR3 too. This chain links TRBV30 with TRBJ1-2, with TRBD1 identical over 9 bases. Germline V gives CDR1 GTSNPN, CDR2 SVGIG (reference sequence). This CDR3 spans 13 amino acids. V shed 3 bases, J shed 7 bases, and the junction held 6 bases outside the gene matches. CDR3 region: CAWRPGQGSGYTF. Written as DNA, the CDR3 is TGTGCCTGGAGGCCGGGACAGGGATCTGGCTACACCTTC.

A single count supports this clone. The gene calls are TRBV7-3 and TRBJ1-1; D remains unclear. The CDR3 runs to 13 residues. With 1 base removed from V and 2 bases from J, the gap between germline ends came to 5 bases. Germline V gene sequence: CDR1 SGHTA, CDR2 FQGTGA. This chain's CDR3 is CASSLSGNTEAFF. DNA of the CDR3: TGTGCCAGCAGCTTAAGCGGCAACACTGAAGCTTTCTTT. Variable domain in full (rest from reference TRBV7-3 and TRBJ1-1): GAGVSQTPSNKVTEKGKYVELRCDPISGHTALYWYRQSLGQGPEFLIYFQGTGAADDSGLPNDRFFAVRPEGSVSTLKIQRTERGDSAVYLCASSLSGNTEAFFGQGTRLTVV.

In its sample, this clone was seen once. This rearrangement joins TRBV27 to TRBJ1-1; D unresolved. CDR3 length: 14 residues. Trimming cost V 7 bases and J 3 bases, with 15 bases left between them. The germline V gene encodes CDR1 MNHEY and CDR2 SMNVEV (reference sequence). This chain's CDR3 is CASTQSRLDTEAFF. The CDR3 nucleotides read TGTGCCAGCACTCAGAGTCGGTTGGACACTGAAGCTTTCTTT.

The table lists this clone with a few counts. The V call is TRBV5-1, the J call TRBJ1-1, with D possibly matching TRBD1 (5 bases). The CDR3 spans 13 residues. The germline V and J ends were trimmed by 0 bases and 4 bases, with 7 bases remaining between them. In germline, CDR1 is SGHRS, CDR2 YFSETQ. The chain's CDR3 is CASSLDGGTEAFF. The CDR3 DNA reads as TGCGCCAGCAGCTTGGACGGGGGCACTGAAGCTTTCTTT.

In DNA, the CDR3 is TGCGCCAGCAGCCAAGGTCTAGCGGTCACCCAAGAGACCCAGTACTTC. It yields the protein CASSQGLAVTQETQYF. The chain is built from TRBV4-1 and TRBJ2-5; TRBD2 matches 7 bases. V shed 1 base, J shed 1 base, and the junction held 6 bases outside the gene matches. Germline V lookup: CDR1 MGHRA, CDR2 YSYEKL. The CDR3 loop spans 16 amino acids.

The chain joins TRBV6-5 to TRBJ1-5; the D is unclear. Germline values: CDR1 MNHEY, CDR2 SVGAGI. The CDR3 loop spans 13 amino acids. The ends were cut back, 4 bases at V and 1 base at J, with 5 bases in the middle. The CDR3 sequence: CASSLQSNQPQHF. CDR3 nucleotides: TGTGCCAGCAGTTTGCAGAGCAATCAGCCCCAGCATTTT.

The chain is built from TRBV7-2 and TRBJ1-1, with D unresolved. The ends were cut back, 1 base at V and 7 bases at J, with 10 bases in the middle. This CDR3 comprises 13 residues. Germline V CDR1 and CDR2: SGHTA, FQGNSA. The CDR3 DNA is TGTGCCAGCAGCTTAGGTGAGGCCTATGAAGCTTTCTTT. This codes for CASSLGEAYEAFF.

The chain recombines TRBV5-1 with TRBJ2-5; 7 nucleotides match TRBD1. V gave up 3 bases and J gave up 2 bases; unmatched junction bases: 7. Germline V gene lookup returns CDR1 SGHRS and CDR2 YFSETQ. The CDR3 sequence is 15 residues long. Written as DNA, the CDR3 is TGCGCCAGCAGCTGGACAGGATCGACTCAAGAGACCCAGTACTTC. Amino acid sequence: CASSWTGSTQETQYF.

This rearrangement joins TRBV27 to TRBJ2-7; perhaps TRBD1 as D (7 bases). Germline loops: CDR1 MNHEY, CDR2 SMNVEV (reference sequence). The CDR3 loop spans 15 amino acids. Trimming left V 4 bases short and J 2 bases short, with 15 bases between. For the CDR3, the DNA is TGTGCCAGCAGTTGGGGGGACGGGACAGCCTACGAGCAGTACTTC. It specifies CASSWGDGTAYEQYF.